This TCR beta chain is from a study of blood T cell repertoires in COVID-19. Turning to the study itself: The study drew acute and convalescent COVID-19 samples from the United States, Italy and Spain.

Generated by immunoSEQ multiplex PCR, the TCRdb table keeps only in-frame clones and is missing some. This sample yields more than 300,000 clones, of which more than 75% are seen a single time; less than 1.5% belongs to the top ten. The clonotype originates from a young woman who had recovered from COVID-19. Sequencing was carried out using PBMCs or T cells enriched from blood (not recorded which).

CDR3 coding DNA: TGTGCCAGCAGCCTGGGAGGGTTTAATGAAAAACTGTTTTTT. Translating gives CASSLGGFNEKLFF. The chain uses TRBV13 and TRBJ1-4; no clear D. The V gene's germline CDR1 is PRHDT and CDR2 FYEKMQ (reference sequence). The CDR3 contains 14 residues. Trimming shortened V by 5 bases and J by 4 bases, and 11 bases separated the two germline ends.